This entry describes one TCR beta chain. These data belong to a study of blood T cell repertoires in COVID-19. Across the study: Some COVID-19 samples were acute and others convalescent; all came from the United States, Italy and Spain. Sources were T cells, B-cell-depleted T cells, or PBMCs; the material itself was cDNA or gDNA.

The CDR3 runs 14 residues. V shed 3 bases and J shed 3 bases, with 10 bases lying between them. Looked up from germline, CDR1 is SGDLS and CDR2 is YYNGEE. As handled by the study authors: Counts of nucleated cells, estimated from reference gene primer amplification, were obtained. Using immunoSEQ multiplex PCR, the repertoire was profiled, and TCRdb retains in-frame clones only, with some absent. V, J and clone size were drawn from that table, and D and trimming were deduced from the DNA. The sample carries about 95,000 clones, roughly nine tenths recorded once. The material sequenced was peripheral blood. The genes are TRBV9 and TRBJ1-5; D is undetermined. The receptor was derived from a woman aged 70-85 years with acute or convalescent COVID-19. The CDR3 DNA follows: TGTGCCAGCAGCGCTGAACAGATCAATCAGCCCCAGCATTTT. Translating it yields CASSAEQINQPQHF.